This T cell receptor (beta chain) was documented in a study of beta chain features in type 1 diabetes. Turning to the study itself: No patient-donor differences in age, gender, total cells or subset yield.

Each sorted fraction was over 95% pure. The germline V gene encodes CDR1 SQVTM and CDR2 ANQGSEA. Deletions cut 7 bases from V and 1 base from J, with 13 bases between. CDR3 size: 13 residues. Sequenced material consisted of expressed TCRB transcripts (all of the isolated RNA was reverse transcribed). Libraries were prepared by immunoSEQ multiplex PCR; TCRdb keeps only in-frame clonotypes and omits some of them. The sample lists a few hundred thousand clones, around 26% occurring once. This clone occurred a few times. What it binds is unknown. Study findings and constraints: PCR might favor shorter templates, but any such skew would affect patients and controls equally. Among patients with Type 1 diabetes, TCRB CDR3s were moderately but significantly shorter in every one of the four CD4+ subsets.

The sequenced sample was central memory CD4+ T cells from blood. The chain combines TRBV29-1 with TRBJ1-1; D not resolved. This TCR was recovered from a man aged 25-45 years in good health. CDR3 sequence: CSAITGQNTEAFF. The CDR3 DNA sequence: TGCAGCGCTATCACGGGTCAGAACACTGAAGCTTTCTTT.